The text below deals with one T cell receptor beta chain. Its antigen is not identified. This sample is drawn from a study of tumor-infiltrating lymphocytes in primary liver carcinoma. On the study more broadly: Patients comprised men and women whose ages fell between 30 and 69 years. There were roughly 3.5 to 8 million productive TCRbeta reads per sample, a yield similar across tissue types. Overall study results and limits: Significantly greater top-250-clone fractions characterized tumors relative to blood (p = 0.039). Researchers report that only about 7-24% of top clones turned up in all five tumor regions.

Starting material for RNA and DNA co-extraction consisted of about 17-31 mg of unsorted bulk tissue. TCR beta cDNA was prepared out of around 460 ng total RNA by means of a constant-region primer. A slightly modified ARM-PCR protocol with three nested multiplex PCR rounds produced these TCR beta libraries. A C-beta reverse primer was combined with TRBV1-TRBV30 forward primers in the first two PCR rounds, and each round had roughly 9 cycles. TCRdb re-called the multiplex PCR reads through MiXCR, storing one row per CDR3 protein. The table records 95,000 to 100,000 distinct CDR3 sequences, about 67% of them present only once. CDR3 length: 16 amino acids. With 2 bases clipped from V and 11 bases from J, the junction kept 14 bases outside the gene matches. Germline V gene data show CDR1 as MNHEY and CDR2 as SVGEGT.

J is TRBJ2-5 and V is TRBV6-2 or TRBV6-3; 10 nucleotides agree with TRBD2. This sequence originates from a woman aged 55 to 70 with primary liver carcinoma and hepatitis B virus infection. The material sequenced was liver tumor tissue from sampling region 2. Described subset: tumor region T2, inferior pole. CDR3 residues: CASSYRSGRAGVTQYF. The CDR3 DNA reads TGTGCCAGCAGTTACAGGAGCGGGAGGGCCGGAGTGACACAGTACTTC.